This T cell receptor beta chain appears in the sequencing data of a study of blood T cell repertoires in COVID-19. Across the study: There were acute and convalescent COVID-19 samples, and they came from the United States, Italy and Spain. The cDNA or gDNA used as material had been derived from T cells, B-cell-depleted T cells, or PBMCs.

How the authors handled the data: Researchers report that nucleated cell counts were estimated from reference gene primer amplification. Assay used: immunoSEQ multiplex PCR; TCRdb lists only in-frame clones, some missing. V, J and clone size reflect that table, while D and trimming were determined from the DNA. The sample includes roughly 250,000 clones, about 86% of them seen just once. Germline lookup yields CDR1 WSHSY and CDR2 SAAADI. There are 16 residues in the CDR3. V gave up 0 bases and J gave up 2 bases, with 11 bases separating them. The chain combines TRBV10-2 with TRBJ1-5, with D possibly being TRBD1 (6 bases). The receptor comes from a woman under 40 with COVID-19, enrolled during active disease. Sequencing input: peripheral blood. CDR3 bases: TGCGCCAGCAGTGAGTCGAGGGGGGGTGGCAATCAGCCCCAGCATTTT. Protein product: CASSESRGGGNQPQHF.